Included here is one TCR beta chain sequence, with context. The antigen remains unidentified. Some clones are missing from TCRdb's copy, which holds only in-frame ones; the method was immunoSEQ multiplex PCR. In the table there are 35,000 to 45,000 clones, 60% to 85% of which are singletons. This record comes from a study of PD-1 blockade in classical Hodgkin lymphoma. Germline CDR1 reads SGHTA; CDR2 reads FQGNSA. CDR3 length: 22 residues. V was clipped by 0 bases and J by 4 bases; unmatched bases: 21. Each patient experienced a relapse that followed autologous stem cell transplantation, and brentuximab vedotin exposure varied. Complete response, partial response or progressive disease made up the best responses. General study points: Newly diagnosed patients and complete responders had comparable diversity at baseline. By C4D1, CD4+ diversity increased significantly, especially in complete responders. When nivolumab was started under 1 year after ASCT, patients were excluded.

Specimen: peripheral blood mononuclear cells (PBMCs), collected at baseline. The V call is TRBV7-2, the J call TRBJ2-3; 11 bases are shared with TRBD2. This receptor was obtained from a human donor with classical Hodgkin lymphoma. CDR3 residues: CASSLANWWLAGGIKEPDTQYF. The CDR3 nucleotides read TGTGCCAGCAGCTTAGCTAATTGGTGGCTAGCGGGAGGCATAAAGGAGCCAGATACGCAGTATTTT.